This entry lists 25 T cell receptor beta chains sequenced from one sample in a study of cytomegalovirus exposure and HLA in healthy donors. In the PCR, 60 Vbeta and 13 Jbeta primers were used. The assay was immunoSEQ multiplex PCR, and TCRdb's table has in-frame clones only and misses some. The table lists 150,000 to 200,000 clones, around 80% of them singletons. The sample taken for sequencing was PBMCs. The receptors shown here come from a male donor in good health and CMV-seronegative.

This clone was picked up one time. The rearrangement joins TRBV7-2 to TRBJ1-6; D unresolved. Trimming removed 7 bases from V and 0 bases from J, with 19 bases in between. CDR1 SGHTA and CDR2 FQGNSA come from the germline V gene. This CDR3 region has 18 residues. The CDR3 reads CASNPGGIRSSYNSPLHF. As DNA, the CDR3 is TGTGCCAGCAACCCGGGAGGGATAAGGAGCTCCTATAATTCACCCCTCCACTTT.

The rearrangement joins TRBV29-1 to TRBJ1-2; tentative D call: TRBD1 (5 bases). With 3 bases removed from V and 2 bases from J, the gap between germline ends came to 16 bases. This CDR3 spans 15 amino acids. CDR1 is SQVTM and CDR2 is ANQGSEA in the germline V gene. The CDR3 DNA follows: TGCAGCGTTGATAATCTGCGGACACTAAACTATGGCTACACCTTC. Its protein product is CSVDNLRTLNYGYTF.

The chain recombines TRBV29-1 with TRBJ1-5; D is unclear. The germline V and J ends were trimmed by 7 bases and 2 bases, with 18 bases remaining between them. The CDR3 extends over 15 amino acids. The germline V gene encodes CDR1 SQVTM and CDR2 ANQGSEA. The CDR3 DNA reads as TGCAGCGCCCCCCGCTTGCAGAGCGGCAATCAGCCCCAGCATTTT. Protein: CSAPRLQSGNQPQHF.

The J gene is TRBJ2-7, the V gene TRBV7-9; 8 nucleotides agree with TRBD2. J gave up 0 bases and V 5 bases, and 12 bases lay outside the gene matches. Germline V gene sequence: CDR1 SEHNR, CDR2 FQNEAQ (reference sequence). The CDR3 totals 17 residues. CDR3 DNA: TGTGCCAGCAGCCACACTAGCGGCGAAGCCCCCTCCTACGAGCAGTACTTC. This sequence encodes CASSHTSGEAPSYEQYF.

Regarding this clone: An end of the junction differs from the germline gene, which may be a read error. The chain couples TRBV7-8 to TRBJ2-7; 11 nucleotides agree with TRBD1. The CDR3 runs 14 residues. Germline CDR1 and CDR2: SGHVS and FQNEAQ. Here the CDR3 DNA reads TGTACCAGCAGCCCGAGGGACAGGGGGAGCGAGCAGTACTTC. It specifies CTSSPRDRGSEQYF.

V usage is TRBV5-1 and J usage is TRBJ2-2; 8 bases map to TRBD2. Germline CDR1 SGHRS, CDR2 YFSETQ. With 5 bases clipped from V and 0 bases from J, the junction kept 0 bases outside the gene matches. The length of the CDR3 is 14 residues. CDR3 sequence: CASSSGANTGELFF. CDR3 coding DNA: TGCGCCAGCAGTAGCGGGGCGAACACCGGGGAGCTGTTTTTT. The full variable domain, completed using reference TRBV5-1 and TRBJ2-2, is KAGVTQTPRYLIKTRGQQVTLSCSPISGHRSVSWYQQTPGQGLQFLFEYFSETQRNKGNFPGRFSGRQFSNSRSEMNVSTLELGDSALYLCASSSGANTGELFFGEGSRLTVL.

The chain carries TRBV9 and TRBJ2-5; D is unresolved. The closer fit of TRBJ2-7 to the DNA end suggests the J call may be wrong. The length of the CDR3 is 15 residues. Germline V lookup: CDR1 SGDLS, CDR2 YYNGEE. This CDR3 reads CASSVGNSPSYEQYF. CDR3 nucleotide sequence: TGTGCCAGCAGCGTAGGGAACAGCCCATCCTACGAGCAGTACTTC.

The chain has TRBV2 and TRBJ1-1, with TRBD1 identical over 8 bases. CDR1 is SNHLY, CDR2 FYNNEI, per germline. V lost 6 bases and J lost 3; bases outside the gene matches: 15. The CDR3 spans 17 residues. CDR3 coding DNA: TGTGCCAGCAGGAGAAGCCGACAGGGGAAAGGGGACACTGAAGCTTTCTTT. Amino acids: CASRRSRQGKGDTEAFF. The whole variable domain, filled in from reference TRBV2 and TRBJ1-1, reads EPEVTQTPSHQVTQMGQEVILRCVPISNHLYFYWYRQILGQKVEFLVSFYNNEISEKSEIFDDQFSVERPDGSNFTLKIRSTKLEDSAMYFCASRRSRQGKGDTEAFFGQGTRLTVV.

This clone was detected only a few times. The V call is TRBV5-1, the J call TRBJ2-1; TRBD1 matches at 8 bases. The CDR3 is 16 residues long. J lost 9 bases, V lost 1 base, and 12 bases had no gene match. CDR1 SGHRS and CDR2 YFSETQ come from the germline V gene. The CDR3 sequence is CASSLRTGSQPREQFF. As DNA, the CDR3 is TGCGCCAGCAGCTTGCGGACAGGGAGTCAACCTCGTGAGCAGTTCTTC.

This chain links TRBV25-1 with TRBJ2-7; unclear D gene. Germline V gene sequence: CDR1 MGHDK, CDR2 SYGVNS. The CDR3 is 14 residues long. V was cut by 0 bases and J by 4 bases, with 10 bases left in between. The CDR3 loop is CASSEYGSRYEQYF. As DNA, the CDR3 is TGTGCCAGCAGTGAATATGGTTCTAGGTACGAGCAGTACTTC.

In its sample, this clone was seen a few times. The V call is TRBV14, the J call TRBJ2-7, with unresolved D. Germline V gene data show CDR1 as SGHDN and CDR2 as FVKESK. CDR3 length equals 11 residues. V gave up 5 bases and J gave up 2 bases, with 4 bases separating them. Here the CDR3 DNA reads TGTGCCAGCAGCGCGACCTACGAGCAGTACTTC. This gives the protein CASSATYEQYF.

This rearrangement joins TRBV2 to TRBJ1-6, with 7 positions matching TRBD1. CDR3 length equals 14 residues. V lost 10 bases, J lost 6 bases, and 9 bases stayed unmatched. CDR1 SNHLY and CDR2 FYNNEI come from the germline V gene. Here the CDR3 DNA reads TGTGCCACCAACCCAGGGACAGTTAATTCACCCCTCCACTTT. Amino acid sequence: CATNPGTVNSPLHF.

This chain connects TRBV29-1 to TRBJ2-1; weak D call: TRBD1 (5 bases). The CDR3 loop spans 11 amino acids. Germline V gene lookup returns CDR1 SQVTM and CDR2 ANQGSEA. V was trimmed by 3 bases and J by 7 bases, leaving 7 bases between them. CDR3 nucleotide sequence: TGCAGCGTTGATAGGGGTAATGAGCAGTTCTTC. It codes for CSVDRGNEQFF.

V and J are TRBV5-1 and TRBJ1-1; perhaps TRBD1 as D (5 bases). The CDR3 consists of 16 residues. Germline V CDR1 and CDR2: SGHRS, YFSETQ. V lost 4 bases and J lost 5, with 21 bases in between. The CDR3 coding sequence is TGCGCCAGCAGCGCCCTGAGCCAGGGTCCAGGGACTGAAGCTTTCTTT. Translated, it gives CASSALSQGPGTEAFF.

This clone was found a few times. The CDR3 nucleotides are TGTGCCAGCAGCTTAAGGCAGGGGCCGAATCAGCCCCAGCATTTT. Residues: CASSLRQGPNQPQHF. The chain has TRBV7-2 and TRBJ1-5; maybe TRBD1 (6 bases). The germline V gene encodes CDR1 SGHTA and CDR2 FQGNSA. V was trimmed by 2 bases and J by 4 bases, leaving 12 bases between them. This CDR3 contains 15 residues.

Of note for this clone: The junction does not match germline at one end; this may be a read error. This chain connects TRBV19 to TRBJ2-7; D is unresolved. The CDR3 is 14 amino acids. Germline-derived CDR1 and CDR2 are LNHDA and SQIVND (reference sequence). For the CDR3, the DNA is TGTGCCAGTAGTCTAGATGATCGGTCCTACGAGCAGTACTTC. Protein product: CASSLDDRSYEQYF.

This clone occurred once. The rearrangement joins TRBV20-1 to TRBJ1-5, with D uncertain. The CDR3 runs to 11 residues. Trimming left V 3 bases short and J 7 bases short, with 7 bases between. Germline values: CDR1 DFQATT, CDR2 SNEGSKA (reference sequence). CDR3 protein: CSASRGQPQHF. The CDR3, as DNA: TGCAGTGCTAGTCGGGGACAGCCCCAGCATTTT.

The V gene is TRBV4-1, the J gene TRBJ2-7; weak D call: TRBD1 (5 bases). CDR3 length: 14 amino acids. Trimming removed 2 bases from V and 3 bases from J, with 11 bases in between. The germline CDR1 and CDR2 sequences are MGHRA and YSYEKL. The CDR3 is CASSQYETGYEQYF. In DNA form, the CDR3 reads TGCGCCAGCAGCCAATACGAAACAGGCTACGAGCAGTACTTC.

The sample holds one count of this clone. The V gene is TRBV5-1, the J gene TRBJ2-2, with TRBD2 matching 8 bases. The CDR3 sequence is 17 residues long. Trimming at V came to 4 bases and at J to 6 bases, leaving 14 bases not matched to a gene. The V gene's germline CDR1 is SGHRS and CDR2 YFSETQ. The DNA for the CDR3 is TGCGCCAGCAGCCAAGTGGGCGCGGGGGGTGATCCCGGGGAGCTGTTTTTT. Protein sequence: CASSQVGAGGDPGELFF. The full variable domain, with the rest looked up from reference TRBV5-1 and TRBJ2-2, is KAGVTQTPRYLIKTRGQQVTLSCSPISGHRSVSWYQQTPGQGLQFLFEYFSETQRNKGNFPGRFSGRQFSNSRSEMNVSTLELGDSALYLCASSQVGAGGDPGELFFGEGSRLTVL.

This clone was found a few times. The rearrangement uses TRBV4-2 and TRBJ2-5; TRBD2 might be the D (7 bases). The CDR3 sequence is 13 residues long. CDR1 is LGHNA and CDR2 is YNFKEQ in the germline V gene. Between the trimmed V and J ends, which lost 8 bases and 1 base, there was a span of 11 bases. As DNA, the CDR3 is TGTGCCAGCGGGGGGGGCCCCCAAGAGACCCAGTACTTC. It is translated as CASGGGPQETQYF.

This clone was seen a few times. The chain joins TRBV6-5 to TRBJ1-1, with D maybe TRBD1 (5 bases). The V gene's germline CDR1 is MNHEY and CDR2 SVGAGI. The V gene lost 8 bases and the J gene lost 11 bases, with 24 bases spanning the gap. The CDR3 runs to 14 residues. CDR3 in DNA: TGTGCCAGCCTGACAGACGATATAGCTCCTCATGCTTTCTTT. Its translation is CASLTDDIAPHAFF.

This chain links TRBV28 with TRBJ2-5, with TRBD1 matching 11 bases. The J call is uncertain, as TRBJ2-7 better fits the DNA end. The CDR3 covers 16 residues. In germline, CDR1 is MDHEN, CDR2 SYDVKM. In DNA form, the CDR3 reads TGTGCCAGCAGCCGATTTTGGGACAGGGGGTCTGACGAGCAGTACTTC. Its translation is CASSRFWDRGSDEQYF.

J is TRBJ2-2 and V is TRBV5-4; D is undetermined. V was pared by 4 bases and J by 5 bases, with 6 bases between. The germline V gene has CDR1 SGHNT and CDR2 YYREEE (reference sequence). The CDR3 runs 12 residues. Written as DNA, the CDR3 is TGTGCCAGCAGCCCACAGACCGGGGAGCTGTTTTTT. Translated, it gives CASSPQTGELFF.

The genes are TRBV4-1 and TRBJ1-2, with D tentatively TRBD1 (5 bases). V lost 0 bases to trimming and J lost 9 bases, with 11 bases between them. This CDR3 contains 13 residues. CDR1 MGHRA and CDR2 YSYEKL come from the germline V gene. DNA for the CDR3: TGCGCCAGCAGCCAAGATATCGGGGGTCGCTACACCTTC. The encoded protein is CASSQDIGGRYTF.

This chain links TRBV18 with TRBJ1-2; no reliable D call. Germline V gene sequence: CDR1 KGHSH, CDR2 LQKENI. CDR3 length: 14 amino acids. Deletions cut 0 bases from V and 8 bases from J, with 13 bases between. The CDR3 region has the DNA TGTGCCAGCTCACCACCGGGCAGTTCTGGAGGCTACACCTTC. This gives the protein CASSPPGSSGGYTF.